This TCR beta chain derives from a study of cytomegalovirus exposure and HLA in healthy donors. The germline V gene has CDR1 MGHDK and CDR2 SYGVNS. The CDR3 runs 16 residues. V lost 1 base and J lost 5, with 17 bases in between. PCR primers comprised 60 Vbeta and 13 Jbeta primers. The method was immunoSEQ multiplex PCR; TCRdb's version includes in-frame clones alone and lacks a portion of them. The sample holds 150,000 to 200,000 clones; more than 65% are singletons and the top ten take about 5.6%. The V gene is TRBV25-1, the J gene TRBJ2-5, with D tentatively TRBD2 (6 bases). Sequencing input: PBMCs. The receptor was isolated from a woman aged 25-40 years in good health and CMV-seropositive. The DNA for the CDR3 is TGTGCCAGCAGTGAATCTCTCGGGGGAGGTAGGGAGACCCAGTACTTC. This translates into CASSESLGGGRETQYF.